The clone carrying this T cell receptor beta chain was observed once. Repertoires were generated with immunoSEQ multiplex PCR, while TCRdb's copy carries only in-frame clones and drops some. The sample includes tens of thousands of clones, more than 60% of them seen just once. The study sampled blood at baseline, cycle 4 day 1, and cycle 7 day 1. This CDR3 comprises 14 residues. The ends were cut back, 0 bases at V and 0 bases at J, with 6 bases in the middle. The germline gives CDR1 SGHRS, CDR2 YFSETQ. The data are from a study of OX40 agonist ivuxolimab in advanced cancers. The sequence was collected from an adult with an advanced solid tumor such as melanoma, head and neck, liver or kidney cancer. This specimen was CD4+ or CD8+ T cells sorted from blood, taken in a trial of the OX40 agonist ivuxolimab. The chain is built from TRBV5-1 and TRBJ1-2; unclear D gene. The CDR3 bases are TGCGCCAGCAGCTTGGGGGAATCTAACTATGGCTACACCTTC. Its protein is CASSLGESNYGYTF.